The sequence of this T cell receptor (beta chain) was determined in a study of cytomegalovirus exposure and HLA in healthy donors. Study-wide results and limits: Most subjects had HLA-A and HLA-B alleles reportedly predicted accurately by TCR beta sequences.

On this clone: Its target is unknown.

Primers for the PCR totalled 60 Vbeta and 13 Jbeta. Generated by immunoSEQ multiplex PCR, the TCRdb table keeps only in-frame clones and is missing some. The table shows more than 150,000 clones, with about 80% occurring only once. The V gene's germline CDR1 is WSHSY and CDR2 SAAADI. The CDR3 has 14 amino acids. Germline trimming cut 7 bases from V and 11 bases from J; bases unmatched to any gene: 11. This clonotype was obtained from a woman between 25 and 40 years old in good health and CMV-seronegative. The sample taken for sequencing was PBMCs. The rearrangement uses TRBV10-2 and TRBJ2-3, with TRBD2 matching 11 bases. In DNA, the CDR3 is TGCGCCAGCACTCTAGCGGGGGGTGGAGAAGGGCAGTATTTT. Protein product: CASTLAGGGEGQYF.